This T cell receptor beta chain was sequenced in a study of cytomegalovirus exposure and HLA in healthy donors. Across the study: Membership in the Caucasian-associated ancestry cluster was found for 81% of roughly 360 genotyped donors. General study results and limits: Later analysis indicated greater clonal expansion among HLA-associated TCR beta chains than among equally common other chains.

On this clone: Its specificity is unknown.

The study ran its PCR with 60 Vbeta and 13 Jbeta primers. Libraries were prepared by immunoSEQ multiplex PCR; TCRdb keeps only in-frame clonotypes and omits some of them. The data hold over 150,000 clones, with roughly 70% observed a single time. Germline CDR1 reads MDHEN; CDR2 reads SYDVKM. The CDR3 is 14 amino acids. Trimming cost V 6 bases and J 0 bases, with 11 bases left between them. The clonotype was recovered from a woman in her 30s in good health and CMV-seronegative. The sequenced sample consisted of PBMCs. This chain links TRBV28 with TRBJ2-5, with D possibly matching TRBD1 (6 bases). Here the CDR3 DNA reads TGTGCCAGCAGCCAACAGGGTAACCAAGAGACCCAGTACTTC. Its protein is CASSQQGNQETQYF.